The 14 T cell receptor beta chains listed next were all sequenced from one sample in a study of blood T cell repertoires in COVID-19 (TCRdb year 2020). To prepare the library, the immunoSEQ multiplex PCR assay was applied. The source is immuneACCESS, and TCRdb retained only in-frame sequences with V and J called. Part of the clones is not carried over; for the studies checked, unresolved V genes explain less than half of this, and the remainder is unexplained. In this sample the table shows some 55,000 clones, roughly four fifths of which occur a single time. The ten most abundant clones make up about 2% of the sample. The sample consisted of peripheral blood. These receptor sequences come from an older woman with acute or convalescent COVID-19.

V and J are TRBV24-1 and TRBJ2-3; perhaps TRBD2 as D (6 bases). The CDR3 has 15 residues. Germline assignment: CDR1 KGHDR and CDR2 SFDVKD. The V and J ends lost 3 bases and 4 bases respectively, with 13 bases between them. The CDR3 sequence is CATSDPTSPADTQYF. DNA for the CDR3: TGTGCCACCAGTGATCCGACTAGTCCCGCAGATACGCAGTATTTT.

The chain couples TRBV25-1 to TRBJ2-1, with unresolved D. Trimming pared 2 bases from V and 7 bases from J, leaving 18 bases between. Germline V gives CDR1 MGHDK, CDR2 SYGVNS. The CDR3 is 16 amino acids. The CDR3 spells CASSEQGSTGWNEQFF. Written as DNA, the CDR3 is TGTGCCAGCAGTGAACAAGGCTCGACCGGGTGGAATGAGCAGTTCTTC. Full variable domain (rest looked up from reference TRBV25-1 and TRBJ2-1): EADIYQTPRYLVIGTGKKITLECSQTMGHDKMYWYQQDPGMELHLIHYSYGVNSTEKGDLSSESTVSRIRTEHFPLTLESARPSHTSQYLCASSEQGSTGWNEQFFGPGTRLTVL.

The rearrangement joins TRBV7-3 to TRBJ1-1; tentatively, D is TRBD1 (6 bases). This CDR3 comprises 13 residues. The V end lost 6 bases, the J end lost 1 base, and 9 bases lay between the germline ends. CDR1 and CDR2 from the germline V gene are SGHTA and FQGTGA. The CDR3 sequence is CASRLQGNTEAFF. The DNA for the CDR3 is TGTGCCAGCAGACTACAGGGGAACACTGAAGCTTTCTTT.

Only one count was recorded for this clone. This chain joins TRBV7-9 and TRBJ1-2, with 9 bases that match TRBD1. This CDR3 is built from 13 residues. Losses at the gene ends were 3 bases for V and 4 bases for J; bases not matched to a gene: 0. CDR1 and CDR2 (germline): SEHNR, FQNEAQ (reference sequence). CDR3 residues: CASSLGQGYGYTF. CDR3 DNA: TGTGCCAGCAGCTTGGGACAGGGCTATGGCTACACCTTC.

This chain joins TRBV6-5 and TRBJ1-1; 7 bases match TRBD1. The trim removed 6 bases at V and 5 bases at J, leaving 9 bases unmatched. This CDR3 is built from 14 residues. Per germline, CDR1 MNHEY and CDR2 SVGAGI. CDR3 amino acids: CASRSTTGLTEAFF. The CDR3 DNA is TGTGCCAGCAGGTCAACGACAGGGTTGACTGAAGCTTTCTTT.

J is TRBJ1-1 and V is TRBV29-1; D is perhaps TRBD1 (5 bases). Per germline, CDR1 SQVTM and CDR2 ANQGSEA. V lost 6 bases to trimming and J lost 6 bases, with 20 bases between them. The CDR3 runs 14 residues. CDR3 DNA sequence: TGCAGCGTCGGATCGGGAGCCCAGGGCGCTGAAGCTTTCTTT. As protein: CSVGSGAQGAEAFF.

This rearrangement joins TRBV27 to TRBJ2-5; tentative D call: TRBD2 (5 bases). CDR3 length equals 14 residues. In germline, CDR1 is MNHEY, CDR2 SMNVEV (reference sequence). The ends were cut back, 6 bases at V and 5 bases at J, with 16 bases in the middle. The CDR3 DNA reads TGTGCCAGCAGCTCTTCCTTAAGAGGGGAGACCCAGTACTTC. Its translation is CASSSSLRGETQYF.

This chain connects TRBV29-1 to TRBJ2-3; D unresolved. The length of the CDR3 is 12 residues. Germline CDR1 is SQVTM and CDR2 is ANQGSEA. V gave up 5 bases and J gave up 0 bases, with 6 bases separating them. CDR3 nucleotide sequence: TGCAGCGTTCCACTTAGCACAGATACGCAGTATTTT. It codes for CSVPLSTDTQYF.

The chain uses TRBV4-1 and TRBJ2-6, with D perhaps TRBD1 (6 bases). The CDR3 covers 19 residues. Germline CDR1 MGHRA, CDR2 YSYEKL. V was trimmed by 5 bases and J by 0 bases, leaving 20 bases between them. The chain's CDR3 is CASSSHTGQLISGANVLTF. For the CDR3, the DNA is TGCGCCAGCAGCTCACACACAGGACAGTTAATCTCTGGGGCCAACGTCCTGACTTTC.

The rearrangement links TRBV5-1 to TRBJ1-2, with 7 bases that match TRBD1. Germline CDR1 reads SGHRS; CDR2 reads YFSETQ. J gave up 2 bases and V 0 bases, and 7 bases lay outside the gene matches. The CDR3 extends over 16 amino acids. The CDR3 loop is CASSLDLTGRNYGYTF. In DNA, the CDR3 is TGCGCCAGCAGCTTGGATTTGACAGGGAGGAACTATGGCTACACCTTC.

The chain carries TRBV28 and TRBJ1-6; D gene ambiguous. Trimming stripped 5 bases from V and 0 bases from J, with 11 bases between. Germline V gene data show CDR1 as MDHEN and CDR2 as SYDVKM. The CDR3 has 16 amino acids. The CDR3 protein is CASSPHGSSYNSPLHF. CDR3 coding DNA: TGTGCCAGCAGTCCCCACGGGAGCTCCTATAATTCACCCCTCCACTTT.

The gene calls are TRBV28 and TRBJ1-2, with D hard to call. The CDR3 loop spans 11 amino acids. The germline V gene encodes CDR1 MDHEN and CDR2 SYDVKM. Trimming shortened V by 3 bases and J by 8 bases, and 7 bases separated the two germline ends. The CDR3 protein is CASSFELGYTF. As DNA, the CDR3 is TGTGCCAGCAGTTTCGAGCTCGGCTACACCTTC.

The rearrangement uses TRBV7-6 and TRBJ1-3; D is unresolved. CDR1 is SGHVS, CDR2 FNYEAQ, per germline. V dropped 6 bases and J dropped 0 bases, with 9 bases sitting between them. The CDR3 has 14 amino acids. In DNA form, the CDR3 reads TGTGCCAGCAGGGTCGAACACTCTGGAAACACCATATATTTT. This encodes CASRVEHSGNTIYF.

J is TRBJ1-2 and V is TRBV25-1; TRBD1 is a possible D gene (5 bases). CDR1 is MGHDK, CDR2 SYGVNS, per germline. The CDR3 sequence is 15 residues long. The V end lost 4 bases, the J end lost 0 bases, and 12 bases lay between the germline ends. The CDR3 region is CASSGGSSTNYGYTF. CDR3 DNA: TGTGCCAGCAGTGGGGGCAGCTCGACTAACTATGGCTACACCTTC.